This T cell receptor (beta chain) is from a study of blood T cell repertoires in COVID-19. About the study: Acute-phase and convalescent COVID-19 samples originated in the United States, Italy and Spain. In each case, the material was cDNA or gDNA derived from T cells, B-cell-depleted T cells, or PBMCs.

During active infection, Seattle patients enrolled and were then monitored through disease. In the original workflow: Using reference gene primer amplification, nucleated cell counts were estimated. Clones were sequenced by immunoSEQ multiplex PCR, and TCRdb holds only the in-frame ones, with some missing. From that table come the V and J calls and clone size; the DNA was used to work out D and trimming. The sample yields around 300,000 clones, 90% seen once. Trimming shortened V by 5 bases and J by 0 bases, and 16 bases separated the two germline ends. Germline CDR1 and CDR2: SGHVS and FNYEAQ. The CDR3 is 16 residues long.

The sample taken for sequencing was peripheral blood. The chain has TRBV7-6 and TRBJ1-1; D is perhaps TRBD1 (5 bases). The sequence derives from a woman in her thirties or forties with COVID-19, enrolled during active disease. In nucleotides, the CDR3 is TGTGCCAGCAGCCGAGTACAAGGGGCCCTGAACACTGAAGCTTTCTTT. Its protein product is CASSRVQGALNTEAFF.